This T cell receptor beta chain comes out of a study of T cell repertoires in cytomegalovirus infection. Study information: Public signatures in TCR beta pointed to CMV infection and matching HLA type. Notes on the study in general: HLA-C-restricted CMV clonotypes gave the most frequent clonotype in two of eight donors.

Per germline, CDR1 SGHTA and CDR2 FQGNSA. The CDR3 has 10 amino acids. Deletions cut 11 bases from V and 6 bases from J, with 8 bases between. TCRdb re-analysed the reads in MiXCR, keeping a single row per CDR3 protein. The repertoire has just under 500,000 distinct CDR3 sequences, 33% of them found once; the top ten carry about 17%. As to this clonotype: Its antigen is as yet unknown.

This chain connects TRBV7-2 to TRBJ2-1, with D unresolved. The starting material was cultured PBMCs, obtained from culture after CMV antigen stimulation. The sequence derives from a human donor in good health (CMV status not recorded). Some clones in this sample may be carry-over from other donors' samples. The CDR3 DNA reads TGTGCCTCGGCGGTCAATGAGCAGTTCTTC. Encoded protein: CASAVNEQFF.